This is a list of T cell receptor beta chains from one sample in a study of Graves' ophthalmopathy and Graves' hyperthyroidism. TCRdb passed the multiplex PCR reads through MiXCR, listing each CDR3 protein once. Counted here are 900,000 to 1,200,000 distinct CDR3 sequences, about 35% occurring once; the ten biggest clones make up roughly 10%. What was sequenced was peripheral blood or thyroid tissue (not recorded which). The receptors were sampled from an adult man with Graves' hyperthyroidism. CDR3s include the opening cysteine and the closing phenylalanine or tryptophan. The order of the fields is CDR3 DNA, CDR3 protein, clone size, J gene, D gene, V gene. A D gene is named only where the DNA matches it firmly. Clone size appears in some rows only: once, few, many, or a class for an expanded clone.

cdr3_nt: TGCGCCAGCAGGAATCAGGGATCCGGGGAGCTGTTTTTT
cdr3_aa: CASRNQGSGELFF
clone_size: many
j_call: TRBJ2-2
d_call: NA
v_call: TRBV10-2

cdr3_nt: TGTGCCAGCAGCTTTGCCGGATCTCCGCAGTTCTTC
cdr3_aa: CASSFAGSPQFF
clone_size: few
j_call: TRBJ2-1
d_call: NA
v_call: TRBV11-2

cdr3_nt: TGTGCCACCAGCAGCGGACAGGGTTACGAGCAGTACTTC
cdr3_aa: CATSSGQGYEQYF
clone_size: NA
j_call: TRBJ2-7
d_call: TRBD1
v_call: TRBV15

cdr3_nt: TGTGCCAGCAGGACCGGGACCCAGTACTTC
cdr3_aa: CASRTGTQYF
clone_size: few
j_call: TRBJ2-5
d_call: NA
v_call: TRBV2

cdr3_nt: TGCGCCAGCAGTGAGCCGGACAGGGTCGGCTCTAATGAAAAACTGTTTTTT
cdr3_aa: CASSEPDRVGSNEKLFF
clone_size: NA
j_call: TRBJ1-4
d_call: TRBD1
v_call: TRBV10-2

cdr3_nt: TGTGCCAGCAGCTTAGGCCCGGGACAGGGGGAACGCGAGCAGTACTTC
cdr3_aa: CASSLGPGQGEREQYF
clone_size: NA
j_call: TRBJ2-7
d_call: TRBD1
v_call: TRBV7-2

cdr3_nt: TGTGCCACCAGCGGCAAGGTAGGGAACACTGAAGCTTTCTTT
cdr3_aa: CATSGKVGNTEAFF
clone_size: many
j_call: TRBJ1-1
d_call: NA
v_call: TRBV15

cdr3_nt: TGTGCCAGCAGCGGAACAGGGGGAGTCGGTGGCTACACCTTC
cdr3_aa: CASSGTGGVGGYTF
clone_size: many
j_call: TRBJ1-2
d_call: TRBD1
v_call: TRBV11-2

cdr3_nt: TGCAGTGCTAGAGGGACAGCGAGATCGAGGGGCTACACCTTC
cdr3_aa: CSARGTARSRGYTF
clone_size: many
j_call: TRBJ1-2
d_call: NA
v_call: TRBV20-1

cdr3_nt: TGCAGTGCTAGCGGGGACATTAGCAATCAGCCCCAGCATTTT
cdr3_aa: CSASGDISNQPQHF
clone_size: many
j_call: TRBJ1-5
d_call: NA
v_call: TRBV20-1

cdr3_nt: TGCAGCGTCAGTGGGGGCTCTGGGGCCAACGTCCTGACTTTC
cdr3_aa: CSVSGGSGANVLTF
clone_size: many
j_call: TRBJ2-6
d_call: NA
v_call: TRBV29-1

cdr3_nt: TGCGCCAGCAGCCAAGTAACTAGCGGGGGGAACGAGCAGTACTTC
cdr3_aa: CASSQVTSGGNEQYF
clone_size: few
j_call: TRBJ2-7
d_call: TRBD2
v_call: TRBV4-1

cdr3_nt: TGTGCCAGCAGCGTCGACAGTTTGAGTTCACCCCTCCACTTT
cdr3_aa: CASSVDSLSSPLHF
clone_size: many
j_call: TRBJ1-6
d_call: NA
v_call: TRBV9

cdr3_nt: TGCGCCAGCAGCTTCGGGCAGGGAACGGACGAGCAGTACTTC
cdr3_aa: CASSFGQGTDEQYF
clone_size: many
j_call: TRBJ2-7
d_call: NA
v_call: TRBV5-1

cdr3_nt: TGTGCCAGCAGTACCGGGACAGGGGCTGAAAAACTGTTTTTT
cdr3_aa: CASSTGTGAEKLFF
clone_size: NA
j_call: TRBJ1-4
d_call: TRBD1
v_call: TRBV6-6

cdr3_nt: TGTGCCAGCGCAGCGGGAGAAGAGACCCAGTACTTC
cdr3_aa: CASAAGEETQYF
clone_size: NA
j_call: TRBJ2-5
d_call: TRBD2
v_call: TRBV7-8

cdr3_nt: TGTGCCAGCAGTGGACACCGCATGAACACTGAAGCTTTCTTT
cdr3_aa: CASSGHRMNTEAFF
clone_size: few
j_call: TRBJ1-1
d_call: NA
v_call: TRBV2

cdr3_nt: TGTGCCTGGAGTGTTGGGGGTTCCGGCTACACCTTC
cdr3_aa: CAWSVGGSGYTF
clone_size: NA
j_call: TRBJ1-2
d_call: NA
v_call: TRBV30

cdr3_nt: TGTGCCAGCAGCTTAGCGTGGGGTCGTAGCAATCAGCCCCAGCATTTT
cdr3_aa: CASSLAWGRSNQPQHF
clone_size: NA
j_call: TRBJ1-5
d_call: NA
v_call: TRBV7-2

cdr3_nt: TGTGCCAGCAGCTTAGGCCCGATTCAAGAGACCCAGTACTTC
cdr3_aa: CASSLGPIQETQYF
clone_size: many
j_call: TRBJ2-5
d_call: NA
v_call: TRBV7-2

cdr3_nt: TGCAGTGCCCGCGACCCAAACCTCTACTACGAGCAGTACTTC
cdr3_aa: CSARDPNLYYEQYF
clone_size: many
j_call: TRBJ2-7
d_call: NA
v_call: TRBV20-1

cdr3_nt: TGTGCCAGCACCTTTAAGTTGTACGAGCAGTACTTC
cdr3_aa: CASTFKLYEQYF
clone_size: many
j_call: TRBJ2-7
d_call: NA
v_call: TRBV7-2

cdr3_nt: TGCAGTGCTAGAGATTTCGGGACAGGCACCCAGTACTTC
cdr3_aa: CSARDFGTGTQYF
clone_size: once
j_call: TRBJ2-5
d_call: TRBD1
v_call: TRBV20-1

cdr3_nt: TGTGCCAGCATGAGGGACAGCAATTCACCCCTCCACTTT
cdr3_aa: CASMRDSNSPLHF
clone_size: many
j_call: TRBJ1-6
d_call: TRBD1
v_call: TRBV12-3/TRBV12-4

cdr3_nt: TGTGCCAGCAGCCAAGAGACAGGGCGTTACGAGCAGTACTTC
cdr3_aa: CASSQETGRYEQYF
clone_size: NA
j_call: TRBJ2-7
d_call: TRBD1
v_call: TRBV7-8

cdr3_nt: TGTGCCAGCAGCGTAGGGATGGGGGCCGAGCAGTACTTC
cdr3_aa: CASSVGMGAEQYF
clone_size: many
j_call: TRBJ2-7
d_call: NA
v_call: TRBV9

cdr3_nt: TGTGCTTACGTTCCAGGACAGGGCTATAATTCACCCCTCCACTTT
cdr3_aa: CAYVPGQGYNSPLHF
clone_size: NA
j_call: TRBJ1-6
d_call: TRBD1
v_call: TRBV25-1

cdr3_nt: TGTGCCAGCAGTGAAGCGTCCCGGAGGGCTTTCTTT
cdr3_aa: CASSEASRRAFF
clone_size: many
j_call: TRBJ1-1
d_call: NA
v_call: TRBV2

cdr3_nt: TGCAGTGGCGAGATCCAAGAGACCCAGTACTTC
cdr3_aa: CSGEIQETQYF
clone_size: NA
j_call: TRBJ2-5
d_call: NA
v_call: TRBV20-1

cdr3_nt: TGTGCCAGCAAAAAGCATGTTGAAAAACTGTTTTTT
cdr3_aa: CASKKHVEKLFF
clone_size: many
j_call: TRBJ1-4
d_call: NA
v_call: TRBV2

cdr3_nt: TGTGCCAGCACCGACCCGGGGGGAAGGGAGACCCAGTACTTC
cdr3_aa: CASTDPGGRETQYF
clone_size: NA
j_call: TRBJ2-5
d_call: TRBD2
v_call: TRBV6-5

cdr3_nt: TGTGCCAGTAGTATGAGTGGGACAGCCCCCTACTTAAATGGCTACACCTTC
cdr3_aa: CASSMSGTAPYLNGYTF
clone_size: NA
j_call: TRBJ1-2
d_call: TRBD1
v_call: TRBV19

cdr3_nt: TGTGCCAGCAGCTTAGGAGGGAGCTCCTATAATTCACCCCTCCACTTT
cdr3_aa: CASSLGGSSYNSPLHF
clone_size: many
j_call: TRBJ1-6
d_call: NA
v_call: TRBV5-1

cdr3_nt: TGTGCCAGCGTTGCTGGGCCCGACACTGAAGCTTTCTTT
cdr3_aa: CASVAGPDTEAFF
clone_size: NA
j_call: TRBJ1-1
d_call: NA
v_call: TRBV25-1

cdr3_nt: TGTGCCAGCAGCGTCCTAGCAGATACGCAGTATTTT
cdr3_aa: CASSVLADTQYF
clone_size: NA
j_call: TRBJ2-3
d_call: NA
v_call: TRBV11-2

cdr3_nt: TGTGCCTGGGGGGCTGGAGTTGAAGCTTTCTTT
cdr3_aa: CAWGAGVEAFF
clone_size: many
j_call: TRBJ1-1
d_call: NA
v_call: TRBV30

cdr3_nt: TGCGCCAGCAGCTTAAAAGCGGGGGGGTTCCTCGAGCAGTACTTC
cdr3_aa: CASSLKAGGFLEQYF
clone_size: many
j_call: TRBJ2-7
d_call: TRBD2
v_call: TRBV5-1

cdr3_nt: TGCAGCTTAGGGACAAGTAGGGAGACCCAGTACTTC
cdr3_aa: CSLGTSRETQYF
clone_size: NA
j_call: TRBJ2-5
d_call: NA
v_call: TRBV29-1

cdr3_nt: TGCGCCAGCAGCCCCAGAGGGGACTCCACTCAGCCCCAGCATTTT
cdr3_aa: CASSPRGDSTQPQHF
clone_size: few
j_call: TRBJ1-5
d_call: NA
v_call: TRBV5-1

cdr3_nt: TGTGCCAGCATGGGACCCCGTCGGTCGAATCAGCCCCAGCATTTT
cdr3_aa: CASMGPRRSNQPQHF
clone_size: many
j_call: TRBJ1-5
d_call: NA
v_call: TRBV2

cdr3_nt: TGTGCCAGCAGCCCGAACAGGGGGGGGGCCAACGAAGCTTTCTTT
cdr3_aa: CASSPNRGGANEAFF
clone_size: once
j_call: TRBJ1-1
d_call: TRBD1
v_call: TRBV7-2

cdr3_nt: TGTGCCAGCAGTCCCCATAGGGGAAGTGGCTACACCTTC
cdr3_aa: CASSPHRGSGYTF
clone_size: many
j_call: TRBJ1-2
d_call: NA
v_call: TRBV12-3/TRBV12-4

cdr3_nt: TGTGCCAGCAGCTCCGACTTAGGGGGCACCATATATTTT
cdr3_aa: CASSSDLGGTIYF
clone_size: NA
j_call: TRBJ1-3
d_call: NA
v_call: TRBV7-2

cdr3_nt: TGTGCCAGCAGAGTTAACCCGTCGGACAGGCCCAATCAGCCCCAGCATTTT
cdr3_aa: CASRVNPSDRPNQPQHF
clone_size: NA
j_call: TRBJ1-5
d_call: TRBD1
v_call: TRBV6-5